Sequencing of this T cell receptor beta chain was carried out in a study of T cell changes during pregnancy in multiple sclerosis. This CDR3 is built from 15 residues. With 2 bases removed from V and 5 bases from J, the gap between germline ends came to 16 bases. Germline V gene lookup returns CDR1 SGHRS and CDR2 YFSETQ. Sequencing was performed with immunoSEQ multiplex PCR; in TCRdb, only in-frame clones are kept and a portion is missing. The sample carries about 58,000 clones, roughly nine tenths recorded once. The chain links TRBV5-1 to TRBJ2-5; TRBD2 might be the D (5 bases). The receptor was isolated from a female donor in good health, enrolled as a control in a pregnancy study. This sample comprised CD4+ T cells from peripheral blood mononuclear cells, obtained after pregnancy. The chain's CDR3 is CASSLRGPKSETQYF. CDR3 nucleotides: TGCGCCAGCAGCTTAAGAGGGCCCAAATCGGAGACCCAGTACTTC.